A selection of T cell receptor beta chains follows, all from one sample in a study of cytomegalovirus exposure and HLA in healthy donors. TCRdb's table, derived via immunoSEQ multiplex PCR, lists solely in-frame clones and lacks some. In the table there are 150,000 or so clones, approximately 80% of which are singletons. Sample: PBMCs. The receptors stem from a man aged 25 to 40 in good health and CMV-seropositive. CDR3s leave out the opening cysteine and the closing phenylalanine or tryptophan.

v_gene,j_gene,CDR3aa
TRBV7-2,TRBJ2-5,ASSSFPGVPETQY
TRBV11-3,TRBJ1-2,ASSLSGNGYT
TRBV28,TRBJ1-3,ASSPLGGSGNTIY
TRBV7-3,TRBJ2-2,ASSGPGQGHTGELF
TRBV27,TRBJ2-7,ASSPSGRGAYEQY
TRBV18,TRBJ2-1,ASSGSRGNEQF
TRBV9,TRBJ1-2,ASSATAGTENYGYT
TRBV5-6,TRBJ2-3,ASSLPGTGGAEGTDTQY
TRBV11-3,TRBJ2-1,ASSLEGGGYNEQF
TRBV16,TRBJ1-5,ASSQKWRGDQPQH
TRBV19,.,ASSITAGTYEQY
TRBV6-5,TRBJ2-7,ASSLQTGGDEQY
TRBV5-1,TRBJ2-1,ASSAIQGANERF
TRBV5-4,TRBJ2-3,ASSLGLGSRLDTQY